This T cell receptor (beta chain) came from a study of control samples from healthy donors and cancer patients. The V and J ends lost 5 bases and 1 base respectively, with 7 bases between them. The CDR3 has 13 amino acids. CDR1 and CDR2 (germline): MNHEY, SVGAGI. This clone was seen once. Repertoires were generated with immunoSEQ multiplex PCR, while TCRdb's copy carries only in-frame clones and drops some. Here the sample spans 400,000 to 500,000 clones, 90% being singletons. Sequenced input: PBMCs. The sequence was collected from a man aged 35 to 55 with head and neck cancer. V is TRBV6-5 and J is TRBJ2-3; D is unresolved. The CDR3 is CASSLRRTDTQYF. The CDR3 nucleotides read TGTGCCAGCAGTCTGAGACGCACAGATACGCAGTATTTT.